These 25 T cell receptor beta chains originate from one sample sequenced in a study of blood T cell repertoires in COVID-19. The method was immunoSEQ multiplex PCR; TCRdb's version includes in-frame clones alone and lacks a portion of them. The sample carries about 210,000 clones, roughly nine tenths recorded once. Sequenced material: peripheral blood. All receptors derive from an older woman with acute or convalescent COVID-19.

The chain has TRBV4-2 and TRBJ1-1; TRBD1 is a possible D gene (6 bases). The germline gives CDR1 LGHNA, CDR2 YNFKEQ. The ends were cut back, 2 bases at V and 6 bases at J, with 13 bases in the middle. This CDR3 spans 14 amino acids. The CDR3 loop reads CASSQTGFGAEAFF. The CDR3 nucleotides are TGTGCCAGCAGCCAAACAGGGTTCGGGGCTGAAGCTTTCTTT.

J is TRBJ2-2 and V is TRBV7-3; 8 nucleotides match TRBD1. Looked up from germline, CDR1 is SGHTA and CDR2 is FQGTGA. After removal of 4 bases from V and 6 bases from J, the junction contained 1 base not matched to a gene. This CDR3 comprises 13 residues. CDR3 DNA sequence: TGTGCCAGCAGCTCGACAGGGGCCGGGGAGCTGTTTTTT. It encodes CASSSTGAGELFF.

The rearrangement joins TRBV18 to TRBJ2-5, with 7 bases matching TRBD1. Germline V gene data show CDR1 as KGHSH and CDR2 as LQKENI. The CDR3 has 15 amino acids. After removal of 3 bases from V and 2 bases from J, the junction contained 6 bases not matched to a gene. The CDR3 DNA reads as TGTGCCAGCTCACCTCTAGGGACAGCTCAAGAGACCCAGTACTTC. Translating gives CASSPLGTAQETQYF.

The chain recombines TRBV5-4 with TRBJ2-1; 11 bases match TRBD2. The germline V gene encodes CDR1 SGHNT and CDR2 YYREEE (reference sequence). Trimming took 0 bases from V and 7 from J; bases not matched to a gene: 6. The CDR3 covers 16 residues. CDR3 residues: CASSLGPSGGQNEQFF. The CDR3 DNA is TGTGCCAGCAGCTTGGGGCCTAGCGGGGGGCAGAATGAGCAGTTCTTC.

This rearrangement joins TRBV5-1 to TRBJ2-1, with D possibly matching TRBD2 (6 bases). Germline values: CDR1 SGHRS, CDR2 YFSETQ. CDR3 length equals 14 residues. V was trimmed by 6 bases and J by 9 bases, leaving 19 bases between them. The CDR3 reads CASMREWGRSEQFF. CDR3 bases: TGCGCCAGCATGCGGGAATGGGGTCGTAGTGAGCAGTTCTTC.

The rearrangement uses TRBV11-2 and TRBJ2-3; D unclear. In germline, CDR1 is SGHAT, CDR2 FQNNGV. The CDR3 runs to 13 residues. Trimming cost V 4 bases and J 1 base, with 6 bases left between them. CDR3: CASSYQGTDTQYF. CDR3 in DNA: TGTGCCAGCAGCTATCAGGGCACAGATACGCAGTATTTT.

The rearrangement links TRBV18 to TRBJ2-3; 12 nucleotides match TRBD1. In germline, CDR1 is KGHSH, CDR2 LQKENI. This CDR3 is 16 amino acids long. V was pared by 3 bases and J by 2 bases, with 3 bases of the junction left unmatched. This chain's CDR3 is CASSPGTGGPTDTQYF. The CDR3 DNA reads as TGTGCCAGCTCACCCGGGACAGGGGGCCCCACAGATACGCAGTATTTT.

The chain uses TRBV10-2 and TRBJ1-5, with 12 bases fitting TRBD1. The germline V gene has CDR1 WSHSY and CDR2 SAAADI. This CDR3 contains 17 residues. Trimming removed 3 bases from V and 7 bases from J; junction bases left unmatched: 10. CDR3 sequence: CASSDSLGQGAGQPQHF. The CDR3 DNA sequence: TGCGCCAGCAGTGATAGTTTGGGACAGGGGGCAGGGCAGCCCCAGCATTTT.

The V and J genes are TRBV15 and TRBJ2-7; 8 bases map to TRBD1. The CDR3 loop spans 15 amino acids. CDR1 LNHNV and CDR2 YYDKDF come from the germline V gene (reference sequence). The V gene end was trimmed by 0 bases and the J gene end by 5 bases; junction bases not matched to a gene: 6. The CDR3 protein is CATSRDRTGHNEQYF. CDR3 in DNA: TGTGCCACCAGCAGAGACAGGACAGGGCATAACGAGCAGTACTTC.

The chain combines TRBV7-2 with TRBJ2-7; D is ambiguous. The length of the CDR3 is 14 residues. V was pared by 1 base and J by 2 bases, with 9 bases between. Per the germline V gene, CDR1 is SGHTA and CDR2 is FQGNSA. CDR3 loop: CASSLGRRTYEQYF. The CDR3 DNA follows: TGTGCCAGCAGCTTAGGACGGAGAACCTACGAGCAGTACTTC.

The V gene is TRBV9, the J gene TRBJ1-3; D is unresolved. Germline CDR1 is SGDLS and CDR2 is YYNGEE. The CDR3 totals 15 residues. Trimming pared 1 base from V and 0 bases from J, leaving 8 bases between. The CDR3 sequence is CASSVIGSSGNTIYF. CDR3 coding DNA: TGTGCCAGCAGCGTAATCGGGAGCTCTGGAAACACCATATATTTT.

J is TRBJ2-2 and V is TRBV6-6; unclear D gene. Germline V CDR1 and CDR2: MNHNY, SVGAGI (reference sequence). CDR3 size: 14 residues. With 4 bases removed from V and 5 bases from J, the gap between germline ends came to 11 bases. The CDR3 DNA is TGTGCCAGCAGTTCCTTCTTATCGACCGGGGAGCTGTTTTTT. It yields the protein CASSSFLSTGELFF.

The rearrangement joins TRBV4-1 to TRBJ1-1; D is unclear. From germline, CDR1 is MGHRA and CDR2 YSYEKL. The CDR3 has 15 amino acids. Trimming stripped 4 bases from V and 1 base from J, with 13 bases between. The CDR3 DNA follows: TGCGCCAGCAGCCTCTGGACTGACAAGAACACTGAAGCTTTCTTT. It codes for CASSLWTDKNTEAFF.

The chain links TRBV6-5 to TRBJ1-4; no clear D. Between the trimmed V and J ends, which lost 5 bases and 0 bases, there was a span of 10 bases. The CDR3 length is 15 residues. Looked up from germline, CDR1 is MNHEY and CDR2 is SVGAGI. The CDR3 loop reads CASSRHSATNEKLFF. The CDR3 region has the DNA TGTGCCAGCAGTCGCCACTCCGCAACTAATGAAAAACTGTTTTTT.

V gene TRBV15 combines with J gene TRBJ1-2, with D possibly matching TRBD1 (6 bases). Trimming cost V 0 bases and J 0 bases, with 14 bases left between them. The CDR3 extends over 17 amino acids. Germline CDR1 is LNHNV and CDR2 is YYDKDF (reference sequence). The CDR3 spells CATSREGAGAPNYGYTF. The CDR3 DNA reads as TGTGCCACCAGCAGAGAGGGAGCAGGGGCCCCTAACTATGGCTACACCTTC.

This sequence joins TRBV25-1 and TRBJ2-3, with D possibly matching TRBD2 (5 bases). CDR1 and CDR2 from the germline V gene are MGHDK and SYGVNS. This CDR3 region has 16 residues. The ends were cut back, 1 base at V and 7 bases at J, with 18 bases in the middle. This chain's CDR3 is CASSEFRQTLANTQYF. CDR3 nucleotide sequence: TGTGCCAGCAGTGAATTCCGACAAACTCTAGCAAATACGCAGTATTTT.

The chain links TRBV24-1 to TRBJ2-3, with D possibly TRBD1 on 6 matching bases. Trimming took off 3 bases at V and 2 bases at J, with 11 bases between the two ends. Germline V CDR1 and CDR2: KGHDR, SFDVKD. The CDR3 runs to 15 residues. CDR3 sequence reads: CATSDGGQYTDTQYF. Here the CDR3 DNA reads TGTGCCACCAGTGATGGTGGACAGTACACAGATACGCAGTATTTT.

For the CDR3, the DNA is TGTGCCAGCAGTGAGGGGGCAGGGCCCCAGCATTTT. It codes for CASSEGAGPQHF. The V call is TRBV2, the J call TRBJ1-5; possibly TRBD1 for D (6 bases). With 3 bases removed from V and 9 bases from J, the gap between germline ends came to 9 bases. CDR3 length: 12 amino acids. The V gene's germline CDR1 is SNHLY and CDR2 FYNNEI. Together with reference TRBV2 and TRBJ1-5, the CDR3 gives the full variable domain: EPEVTQTPSHQVTQMGQEVILRCVPISNHLYFYWYRQILGQKVEFLVSFYNNEISEKSEIFDDQFSVERPDGSNFTLKIRSTKLEDSAMYFCASSEGAGPQHFGDGTRLSIL.

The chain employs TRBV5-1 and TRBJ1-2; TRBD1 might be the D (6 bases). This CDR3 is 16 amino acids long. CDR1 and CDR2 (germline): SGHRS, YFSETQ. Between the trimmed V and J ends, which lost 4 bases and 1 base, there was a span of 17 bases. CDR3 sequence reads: CASSPRSTGNNYGYTF. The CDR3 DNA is TGCGCCAGCAGCCCACGCTCGACAGGCAATAACTATGGCTACACCTTC.

The CDR3 DNA is TGCGCCAGCAGCTTGGTGGGCAGCTCGTCGAATAATTCACCCCTCCACTTT. Translation gives CASSLVGSSSNNSPLHF. The chain combines TRBV5-1 with TRBJ1-6; D unclear. The V end was cut by 0 bases, the J end by 5 bases, with 15 bases between. This CDR3 comprises 17 residues. Germline CDR1 and CDR2: SGHRS and YFSETQ.

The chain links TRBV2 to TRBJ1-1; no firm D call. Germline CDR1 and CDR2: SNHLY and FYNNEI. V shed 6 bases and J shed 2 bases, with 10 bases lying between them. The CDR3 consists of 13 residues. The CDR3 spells CASSPAGNTEAFF. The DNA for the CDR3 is TGTGCCAGCAGCCCCGCGGGAAACACTGAAGCTTTCTTT.

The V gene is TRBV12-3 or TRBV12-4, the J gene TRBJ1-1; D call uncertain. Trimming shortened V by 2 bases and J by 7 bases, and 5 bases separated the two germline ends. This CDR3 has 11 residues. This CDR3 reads CASSLSGEAFF. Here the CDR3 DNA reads TGTGCCAGCAGTTTATCAGGTGAAGCTTTCTTT.

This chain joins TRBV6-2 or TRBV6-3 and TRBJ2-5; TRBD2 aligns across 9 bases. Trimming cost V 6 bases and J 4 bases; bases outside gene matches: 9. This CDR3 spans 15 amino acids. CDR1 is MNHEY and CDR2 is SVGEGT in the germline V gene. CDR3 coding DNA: TGTGCCAGCAGCCGCTACGGCGGGGGGGGAGAGACCCAGTACTTC. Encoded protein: CASSRYGGGGETQYF.

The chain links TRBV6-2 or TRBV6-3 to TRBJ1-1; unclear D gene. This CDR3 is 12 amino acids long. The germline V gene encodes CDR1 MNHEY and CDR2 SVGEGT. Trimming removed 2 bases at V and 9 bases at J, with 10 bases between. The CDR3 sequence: CASSYATGKAFF. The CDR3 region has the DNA TGTGCCAGCAGTTACGCAACCGGGAAAGCTTTCTTT.

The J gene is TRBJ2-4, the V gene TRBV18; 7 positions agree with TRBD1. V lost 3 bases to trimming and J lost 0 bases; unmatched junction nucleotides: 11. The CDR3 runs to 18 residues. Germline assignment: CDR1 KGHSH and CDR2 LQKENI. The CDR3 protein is CASSPLTGRGVAKNIQYF. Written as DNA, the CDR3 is TGTGCCAGCTCACCTTTGACAGGGAGAGGGGTAGCCAAAAACATTCAGTACTTC.